The rows below give T cell receptor beta chains drawn from one sample of a study of CD4 and CD8 cells across lung adenocarcinoma regions. TCRdb re-called the PCR reads with MiXCR, one entry per CDR3 protein. The data contain about 25,000 distinct CDR3 sequences, 53% of them singletons. Sequenced sample: CD8+ T cells from the center of a lung tumor. The receptors derive from a male donor with lung adenocarcinoma. The CD4 and CD8 labels of this study may be unreliable. CDR3s include the opening cysteine and the closing phenylalanine or tryptophan. D genes are given only for firm matches. Expanded clones get a size class; other rows say once, few or many, or leave the size out.

.,TRBV6-5,.,16,TRBJ2-1,TGTGCCAGCAGTTACCGGACTACTGGGAGCATAGGCACGCAGTTCTTT,CASSYRTTGSIGTQFF
many,TRBV12-3/TRBV12-4,.,16,TRBJ2-1,TGTGCCAGCAGTTTTGGCGGGACCGTCTCCTACAATGAGCAGTTCTTC,CASSFGGTVSYNEQFF
.,TRBV10-2,.,16,TRBJ2-3,TGCGCCAGCAGTGAGTTGGGCCGCTTGAACTCTGGGACGCAGTATTTT,CASSELGRLNSGTQYF
once,TRBV10-2,.,16,TRBJ2-7,TGCGCCAGCGGGGGGCCCGGGGGCCGTGACCAAGATACGCAGTACTTC,CASGGPGGRDQDTQYF
.,TRBV27,.,17,TRBJ2-3,TGTGCCAGCAGTTTGGGAGCCGGGGGCATTGTTCCAGATACGCAGTACTTT,CASSLGAGGIVPDTQYF
many,TRBV27,TRBD1,14,TRBJ1-2,TGTGCCAGCAGACCCACAGGGGGAAACTATGGCTACACCTTC,CASRPTGGNYGYTF
few,TRBV4-1,.,12,TRBJ2-7,TGCGCCAGCAGCCCGGGGCCGTACGAGCAGTACTTC,CASSPGPYEQYF
many,TRBV7-2,.,17,TRBJ1-5,TGTGCCAGCAGCTTACGCGGGGCCGTGAATCGGCGCCAGCCCCAGCATTTT,CASSLRGAVNRRQPQHF
once,TRBV27,.,13,TRBJ1-4,TGTGCCAGCGCAGCGCATGGTAATGAAAAACTGTTTTTT,CASAAHGNEKLFF
.,TRBV6-1,.,16,TRBJ2-3,TGTGCCAGCAGGCAGACGATAACTTGCCGCACAAATACGCAGTATTTT,CASRQTITCRTNTQYF
.,TRBV24-1,.,15,TRBJ2-3,TGTGCCACGGGTACCGGGTTTCGTGACCAAGAGACGCAGTATTTC,CATGTGFRDQETQYF
.,TRBV27,TRBD2,16,TRBJ2-1,TGTGCCAGCAGTTTTTCAGCGGGGGATAATCCGGGTGAGCAGTTCTTC,CASSFSAGDNPGEQFF
few,TRBV4-1,TRBD1,17,TRBJ2-7,TGCGCCAGCAGCCAAGAAGATCTGACAGGGGGAGATTACGAGCAGTACTTC,CASSQEDLTGGDYEQYF
few,TRBV7-7,.,16,TRBJ2-5,TGTGCTAGCAGCCGAATTTGGGGGGTTAGCCAAGAGACCCAGTACTTC,CASSRIWGVSQETQYF
.,TRBV6-1,.,16,TRBJ2-5,TGTGCCAGCAGGGGAGCCGGGGGACGTGACGAAGAGACGCAGTACTTC,CASRGAGGRDEETQYF
.,TRBV6-1,.,15,TRBJ2-3,TGTGCCAGCGGCCCGGGGCTTAGAGGGAAAAACACGCAGTATTTC,CASGPGLRGKNTQYF
few,TRBV20-1,.,14,TRBJ2-7,TGCAGTGCTCAGAAGGGGGTTGGGTCCTACGAGCAGTACTTC,CSAQKGVGSYEQYF
.,TRBV7-3,.,13,TRBJ2-7,TGTGCCAGCAGTCAAGGTCCGGGCTACGAGCAGTACTTC,CASSQGPGYEQYF
.,TRBV6-1,TRBD2,16,TRBJ2-2,TGTGCCAGCAGTGCCCGGGAGGCCGCGAACACAGAGACGCTGTTTTTT,CASSAREAANTETLFF
many,TRBV11-3,TRBD1,14,TRBJ2-2,TGTGCCAGCAGCCAGGGACAGGCCACCGGGGAGCTGTTTTTT,CASSQGQATGELFF
many,TRBV6-1,.,13,TRBJ1-6,TGTGCCACCCAAAACAGGGAGAATTCACCCCTCCACTTT,CATQNRENSPLHF
many,TRBV6-2/TRBV6-3,TRBD2,17,TRBJ2-1,TGTGCCAGCAGTCACATTCCATTAGCGGGATTATACAATGAGCAGTTCTTC,CASSHIPLAGLYNEQFF
.,TRBV10-2,.,14,TRBJ2-4,TGCGCGAGCATCGGGTTGTATGCCAAAGAGATTCAGTACTTC,CASIGLYAKEIQYF
.,TRBV6-1,.,15,TRBJ1-1,TGTGCCAGCAGTGAAGCTCCGGTCGGGAACACTGAAGCTTTCTTT,CASSEAPVGNTEAFF
few,TRBV7-3,.,14,TRBJ2-1,TGTGCCAGCAGCCGTGGGGGACGTCTCAATGAGCAGTTCTTC,CASSRGGRLNEQFF
.,TRBV27,.,14,TRBJ2-4,TGTGCCAGCAGGGGGCTGGGGGGCAAAAACATTCAGTACTTC,CASRGLGGKNIQYF
.,TRBV6-1,TRBD1,14,TRBJ2-2,TGTGCCAGCATCACAGGGGTGGACACCGGGGAGCTGTTTTTT,CASITGVDTGELFF
many,TRBV10-2,TRBD1,17,TRBJ1-4,TGCGCCAGCCGGGCCGAGACAGGGGATTTAGCTAATGAAAAACTGTTTTTT,CASRAETGDLANEKLFF
.,TRBV10-1,.,14,TRBJ2-4,TGCGGCAGCACGGGCCGGCGAGCCACAAATACGCAGTACTTC,CGSTGRRATNTQYF
.,TRBV5-1,.,16,TRBJ2-4,TGCCCCAGCAGCCTCACGGGGCTGTGGGCCAAAAATACGCAGTACTTC,CPSSLTGLWAKNTQYF
.,TRBV10-1,.,17,TRBJ2-4,TGCGCCAGCACAGCGGACAGCCTGGGCCTAGACAAAAACATTCAGTACTTC,CASTADSLGLDKNIQYF
.,TRBV6-1,.,14,TRBJ2-3,TGTGGCGGCATGGGGCTGGGAGCCACAGACACGCAGTATTTC,CGGMGLGATDTQYF
.,TRBV6-1,TRBD2,16,TRBJ2-1,TGTGCCAGCAGTGAAACGTGGACTAGCGGGACCAGGGAGCAGTTTTTT,CASSETWTSGTREQFF
.,TRBV4-1,.,14,TRBJ2-3,TGCGCCAGCAGCCAAGAGGACAGCACAGATACGCAGTATTTT,CASSQEDSTDTQYF
many,TRBV3-1,.,18,TRBJ2-4,TGTGCCAGCAGCCAAGACAGGCGCGGGTTACTGGCCAAAAACATTCAGTACTTC,CASSQDRRGLLAKNIQYF
.,TRBV25-1,.,15,TRBJ2-4,TGTGCCAGCAGTGATTCCAGCAGACGTAAAAACATTCAGTACTTC,CASSDSSRRKNIQYF
once,TRBV7-2,TRBD2,16,TRBJ2-3,TGTGCCAGCAGCTCTGGACCCGGGGGGTCGAGAGATACGCAGTATTTT,CASSSGPGGSRDTQYF
once,TRBV6-2/TRBV6-3,TRBD1,17,TRBJ1-2,TGTGCCAGCAGACACTATCGCCCGGGACAGGGGGACTATGGCTACACCTTC,CASRHYRPGQGDYGYTF
.,TRBV6-1,.,13,TRBJ2-7,TGTGCCAGCAGGGGGACGGACTCCTACGAGCAGTACTTC,CASRGTDSYEQYF
.,TRBV7-9,TRBD1,14,TRBJ2-5,TGTGCCAGCAGCCTGGACAGGACAAAAGAGACCCAGTACTTC,CASSLDRTKETQYF
.,TRBV9,.,18,TRBJ2-6,TGTGCCAGCAGCGCCCTAGGCCAGGGGTTCCCTGGGGCCAACGTCCTGACTTTC,CASSALGQGFPGANVLTF